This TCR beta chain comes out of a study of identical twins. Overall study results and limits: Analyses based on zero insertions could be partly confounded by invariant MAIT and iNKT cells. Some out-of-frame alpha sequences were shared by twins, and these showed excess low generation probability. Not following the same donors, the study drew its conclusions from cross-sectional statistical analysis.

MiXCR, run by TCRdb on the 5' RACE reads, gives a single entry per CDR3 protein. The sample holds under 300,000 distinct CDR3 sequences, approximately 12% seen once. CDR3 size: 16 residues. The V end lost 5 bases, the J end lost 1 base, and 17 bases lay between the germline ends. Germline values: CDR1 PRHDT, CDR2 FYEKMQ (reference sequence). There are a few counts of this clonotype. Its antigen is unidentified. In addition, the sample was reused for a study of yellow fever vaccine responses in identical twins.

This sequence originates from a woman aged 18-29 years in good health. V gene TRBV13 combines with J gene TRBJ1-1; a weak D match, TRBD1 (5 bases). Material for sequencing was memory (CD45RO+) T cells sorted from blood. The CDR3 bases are TGTGCCAGCAGCCTAAGGGGCAGGGAACAGAACACTGAAGCTTTCTTT. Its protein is CASSLRGREQNTEAFF. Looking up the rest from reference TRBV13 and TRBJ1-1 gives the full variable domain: AAGVIQSPRHLIKEKRETATLKCYPIPRHDTVYWYQQGPGQDPQFLISFYEKMQSDKGSIPDRFSAQQFSDYHSELNMSSLELGDSALYFCASSLRGREQNTEAFFGQGTRLTVV.